The clone carrying this T cell receptor (beta chain) was detected only a few times. This record comes from a study of blood T cells in healthy people across ages. The sample, about 9.2 milliliters of peripheral blood, was drawn from each donor. It was with a sample-barcoded 5' primer and a J-beta primer mix that a second PCR of roughly 7 to 12 cycles was run. Every cDNA was tagged by a template-switch adaptor with 12 random nucleotides. TCRdb called the 5' RACE reads again in MiXCR, with one record for every CDR3 protein. The sample has approximately 960,000 distinct CDR3 sequences, almost 30% seen once; the top ten hold roughly 10%. This same sample was also taken into another study, of T cells of mothers and their children. Per that paper: Unrelated mother-child pairs always had slightly, but never significantly, lower normalized overlap than related pairs.

The TCR originated in a middle-aged woman in good health. What was sequenced was blood.

The CDR3 spells CSARGGQNTEAFF. CDR3 in DNA: TGCAGTGCTAGAGGAGGACAGAACACTGAAGCTTTCTTT. The chain uses TRBV20-1 and TRBJ1-1; tentatively, D is TRBD1 (5 bases). Germline V gene lookup returns CDR1 DFQATT and CDR2 SNEGSKA (reference sequence). Trimming stripped 1 base from V and 1 base from J, with 7 bases between. The CDR3 is made up of 13 amino acids.